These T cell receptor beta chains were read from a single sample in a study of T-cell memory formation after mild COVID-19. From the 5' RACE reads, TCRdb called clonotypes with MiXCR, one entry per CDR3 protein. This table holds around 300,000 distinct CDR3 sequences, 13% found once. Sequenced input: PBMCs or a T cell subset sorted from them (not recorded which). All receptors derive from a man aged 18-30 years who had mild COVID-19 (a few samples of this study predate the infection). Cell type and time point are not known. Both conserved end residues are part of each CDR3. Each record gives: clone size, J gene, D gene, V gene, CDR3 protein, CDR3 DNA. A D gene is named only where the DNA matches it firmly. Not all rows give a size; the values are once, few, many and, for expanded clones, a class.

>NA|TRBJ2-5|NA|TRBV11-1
CASSFRGGAQETQYF
TGTGCCAGCAGCTTTCGAGGGGGAGCCCAAGAGACCCAGTACTTC
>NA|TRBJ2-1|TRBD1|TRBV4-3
CASSQDTGTGIYNEQFF
TGCGCCAGCAGCCAAGACACGGGGACAGGGATCTACAATGAGCAGTTCTTC
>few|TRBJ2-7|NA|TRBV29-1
CSVEDRGDEQYF
TGCAGCGTTGAAGATCGCGGGGACGAGCAGTACTTC
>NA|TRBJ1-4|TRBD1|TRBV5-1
CASSSRGRDEKLFF
TGCGCCAGCAGCAGCAGGGGGAGGGATGAAAAACTGTTTTTT
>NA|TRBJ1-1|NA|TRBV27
CASSLAEPTGPTEAFF
TGTGCCAGCAGTCTCGCAGAACCCACAGGGCCCACTGAAGCTTTCTTT
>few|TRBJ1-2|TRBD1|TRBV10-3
CAIRAGTGTSYGYTF
TGTGCCATCAGAGCCGGGACAGGGACGAGCTATGGCTACACCTTC
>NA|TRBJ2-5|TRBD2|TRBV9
CASSVGLAGWETQYF
TGTGCCAGCAGCGTTGGACTAGCGGGGTGGGAGACCCAGTACTTC
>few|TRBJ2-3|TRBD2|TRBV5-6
CASSGVAGGWDTQYF
TGTGCCAGCAGCGGGGTAGCGGGGGGATGGGATACGCAGTATTTT
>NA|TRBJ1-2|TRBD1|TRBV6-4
CASGTALYGYTF
TGTGCCAGCGGGACAGCGTTGTATGGCTACACCTTC
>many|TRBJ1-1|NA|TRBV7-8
CASSLAQGSGTEAFF
TGTGCCAGCAGCTTAGCACAGGGTTCGGGGACTGAAGCTTTCTTT
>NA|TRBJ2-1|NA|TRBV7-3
CASSYSGRLNEQFF
TGTGCCAGCAGCTATTCGGGAAGACTTAATGAGCAGTTCTTC
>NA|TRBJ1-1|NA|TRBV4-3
CASSVMPGVNTEAFF
TGCGCCAGCAGCGTTATGCCGGGCGTGAACACTGAAGCTTTCTTT
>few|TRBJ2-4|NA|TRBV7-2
CASSFDVKNIQYF
TGTGCCAGCAGCTTCGACGTCAAAAACATTCAGTACTTC
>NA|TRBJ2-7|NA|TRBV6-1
CASSEVAGDFNEQYF
TGTGCCAGCAGTGAAGTGGCCGGGGATTTCAACGAGCAGTACTTC
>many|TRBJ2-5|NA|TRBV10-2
CASTGVDGGTQYF
TGCGCCAGCACCGGGGTGGACGGAGGGACCCAGTACTTC
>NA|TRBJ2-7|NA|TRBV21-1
CASSTPDSYEQYF
TGTGCCAGCAGCACACCGGACAGCTACGAGCAGTACTTC